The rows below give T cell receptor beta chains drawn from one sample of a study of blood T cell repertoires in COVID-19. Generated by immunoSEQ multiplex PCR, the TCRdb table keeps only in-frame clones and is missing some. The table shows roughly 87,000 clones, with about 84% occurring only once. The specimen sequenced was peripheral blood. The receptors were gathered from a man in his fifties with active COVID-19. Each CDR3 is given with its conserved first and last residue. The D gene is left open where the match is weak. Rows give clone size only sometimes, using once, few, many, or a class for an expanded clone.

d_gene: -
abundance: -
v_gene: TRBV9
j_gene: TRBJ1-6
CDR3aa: CASSVEDSPWYDSPLHF
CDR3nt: TGTGCCAGCAGCGTAGAGGACAGCCCCTGGTATGATTCACCCCTCCACTTT

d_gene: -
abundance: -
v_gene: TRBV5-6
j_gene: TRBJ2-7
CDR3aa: CASSFSDRSYEQYF
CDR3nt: TGTGCCAGCAGCTTCTCGGACAGATCCTACGAGCAGTACTTC

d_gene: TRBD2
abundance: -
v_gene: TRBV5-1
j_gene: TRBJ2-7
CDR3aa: CASSPGGTRSSYEQYF
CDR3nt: TGCGCCAGCAGCCCCGGCGGGACTAGAAGCTCCTACGAGCAGTACTTC

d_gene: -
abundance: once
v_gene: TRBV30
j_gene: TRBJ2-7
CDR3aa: CAWSTGNPPYEQYF
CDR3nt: TGTGCCTGGAGTACAGGGAACCCCCCCTACGAGCAGTACTTC

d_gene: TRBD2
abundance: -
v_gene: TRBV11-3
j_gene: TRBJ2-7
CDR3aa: CASSPSGSGEQYF
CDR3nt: TGTGCCAGCAGCCCTAGCGGGAGTGGGGAGCAGTACTTC

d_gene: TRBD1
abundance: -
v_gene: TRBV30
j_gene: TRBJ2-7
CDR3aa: CAWRQGAPNEQYF
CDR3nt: TGTGCCTGGAGACAGGGGGCGCCCAACGAGCAGTACTTC

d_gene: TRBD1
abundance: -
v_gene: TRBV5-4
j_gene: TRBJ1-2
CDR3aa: CASSQGGQGAGMGGYTF
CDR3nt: TGTGCCAGCAGCCAAGGGGGACAGGGGGCCGGAATGGGTGGCTACACCTTC

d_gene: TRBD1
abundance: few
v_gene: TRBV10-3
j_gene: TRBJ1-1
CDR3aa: CAIRRQGDTEAFF
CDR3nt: TGTGCCATCAGGCGACAGGGCGACACTGAAGCTTTCTTT

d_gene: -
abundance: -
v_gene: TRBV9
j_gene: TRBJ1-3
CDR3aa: CASSVDQQAGNTIYF
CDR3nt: TGTGCCAGCAGCGTAGATCAGCAGGCAGGAAACACCATATATTTT

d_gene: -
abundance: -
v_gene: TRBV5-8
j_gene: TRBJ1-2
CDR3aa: CASSPLRTSGYTF
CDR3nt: TGTGCCAGCAGCCCTCTAAGGACAAGCGGCTACACCTTC

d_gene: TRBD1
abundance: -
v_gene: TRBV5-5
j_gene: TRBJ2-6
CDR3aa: CASSYSGTDLSGANVLTF
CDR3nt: TGTGCCAGCAGCTACTCCGGGACAGACCTCTCTGGGGCCAACGTCCTGACTTTC

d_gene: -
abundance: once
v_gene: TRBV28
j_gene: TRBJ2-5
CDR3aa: CASSSTRIVSLETQYF
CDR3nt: TGTGCCAGCAGCTCCACTAGGATCGTAAGCCTAGAGACCCAGTACTTC

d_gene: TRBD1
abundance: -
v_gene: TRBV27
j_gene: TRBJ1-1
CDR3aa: CASSLRMGQGYGTEAFF
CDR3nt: TGTGCCAGCAGTTTAAGAATGGGACAGGGGTATGGCACTGAAGCTTTCTTT

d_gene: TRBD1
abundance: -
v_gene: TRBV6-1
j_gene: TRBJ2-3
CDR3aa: CASSGGQKGGTDTQYF
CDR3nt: TGTGCCAGCAGTGGGGGACAGAAAGGAGGAACAGATACGCAGTATTTT

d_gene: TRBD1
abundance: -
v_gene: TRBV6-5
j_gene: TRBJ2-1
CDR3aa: CASSQDRGLVNEQFF
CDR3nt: TGTGCCAGCAGCCAAGACAGGGGGCTAGTCAATGAGCAGTTCTTC

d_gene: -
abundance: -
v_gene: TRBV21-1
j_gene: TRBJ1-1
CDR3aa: CASSKGASPHKNTEAFF
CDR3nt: TGTGCCAGCAGCAAAGGGGCCAGCCCGCACAAGAACACTGAAGCTTTCTTT

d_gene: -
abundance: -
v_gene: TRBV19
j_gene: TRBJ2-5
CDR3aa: CASSYTGRQETQYF
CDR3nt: TGTGCCAGTAGTTATACCGGCAGGCAAGAGACCCAGTACTTC

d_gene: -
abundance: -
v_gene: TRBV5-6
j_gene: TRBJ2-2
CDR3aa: CASSLGGNTGELFF
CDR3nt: TGTGCCAGCAGCTTGGGAGGAAACACCGGGGAGCTGTTTTTT

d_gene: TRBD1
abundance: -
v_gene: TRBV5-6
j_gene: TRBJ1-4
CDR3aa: CASSGDRDRGIQKLFF
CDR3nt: TGTGCCAGCAGCGGGGACCGGGACAGGGGGATTCAAAAACTGTTTTTT

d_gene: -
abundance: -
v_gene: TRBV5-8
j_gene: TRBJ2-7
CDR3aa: CASSLDQTYEQYF
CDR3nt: TGTGCCAGCAGCTTGGACCAGACCTACGAGCAGTACTTC

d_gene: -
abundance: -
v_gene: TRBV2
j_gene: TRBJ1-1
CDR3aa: CASKGPGWTEAFF
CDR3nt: TGTGCCAGCAAAGGTCCAGGGTGGACTGAAGCTTTCTTT

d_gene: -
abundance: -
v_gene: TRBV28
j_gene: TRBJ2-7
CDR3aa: CASSRLSLYEQYF
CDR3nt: TGTGCCAGCAGTAGACTAAGCCTCTACGAGCAGTACTTC

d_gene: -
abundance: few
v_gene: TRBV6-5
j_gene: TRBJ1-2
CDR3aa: CASSPTAGGGYTF
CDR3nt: TGTGCCAGCAGTCCTACGGCCGGGGGTGGCTACACCTTC

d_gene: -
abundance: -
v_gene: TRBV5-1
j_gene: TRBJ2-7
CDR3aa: CASSPLSALGGEQYF
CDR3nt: TGCGCCAGCAGCCCCTTATCAGCGTTGGGTGGCGAGCAGTACTTC

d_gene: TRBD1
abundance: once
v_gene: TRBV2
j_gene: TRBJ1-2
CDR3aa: CASSETRGQLYGYTF
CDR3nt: TGTGCCAGCAGTGAAACTCGGGGACAGCTATATGGCTACACCTTC

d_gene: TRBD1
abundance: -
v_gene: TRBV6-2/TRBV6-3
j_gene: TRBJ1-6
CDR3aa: CASSRQGAWDSPLHF
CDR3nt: TGTGCCAGCAGTCGACAGGGGGCATGGGATTCACCCCTCCACTTT

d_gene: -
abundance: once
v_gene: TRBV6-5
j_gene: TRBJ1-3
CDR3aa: CASMRTHSGNTIYF
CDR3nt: TGTGCCAGCATGAGGACTCACTCTGGAAACACCATATATTTT

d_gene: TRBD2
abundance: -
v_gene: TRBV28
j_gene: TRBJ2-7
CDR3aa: CASSESSGRYEQYF
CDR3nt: TGTGCCAGCAGTGAATCTAGCGGACGCTACGAGCAGTACTTC

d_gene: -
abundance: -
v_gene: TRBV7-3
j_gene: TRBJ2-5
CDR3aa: CASSKAGGWETQYF
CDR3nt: TGTGCCAGCAGCAAAGCCGGGGGTTGGGAGACCCAGTACTTC

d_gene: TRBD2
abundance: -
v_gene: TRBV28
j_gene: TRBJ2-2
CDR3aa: CASSLGGEHTGELFF
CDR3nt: TGTGCCAGCAGTTTGGGAGGGGAGCACACCGGGGAGCTGTTTTTT

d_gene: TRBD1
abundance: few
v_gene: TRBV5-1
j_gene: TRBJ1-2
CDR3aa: CASSQDRPPNYGYTF
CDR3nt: TGCGCCAGCAGCCAGGACAGGCCCCCTAACTATGGCTACACCTTC

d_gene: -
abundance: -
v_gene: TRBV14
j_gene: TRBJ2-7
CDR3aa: CASSSAGGNYEQYF
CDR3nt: TGTGCCAGCTCCTCGGCAGGGGGGAACTACGAGCAGTACTTC

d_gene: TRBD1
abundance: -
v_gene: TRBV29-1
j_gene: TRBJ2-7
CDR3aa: CSVGTVGGYEQYF
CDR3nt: TGCAGCGTCGGGACAGTAGGAGGCTACGAGCAGTACTTC

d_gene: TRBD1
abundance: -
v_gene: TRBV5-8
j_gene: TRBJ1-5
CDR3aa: CASSFTGGFGQPQHF
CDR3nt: TGTGCCAGCAGCTTCACAGGGGGCTTTGGACAGCCCCAGCATTTT

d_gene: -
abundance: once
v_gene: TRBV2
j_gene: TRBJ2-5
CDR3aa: CASSLLTDQETQYF
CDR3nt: TGTGCCAGCAGCCTACTGACTGATCAAGAGACCCAGTACTTC

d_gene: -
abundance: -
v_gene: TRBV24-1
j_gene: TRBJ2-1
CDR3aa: CATRPRAHNEQFF
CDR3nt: TGTGCCACCAGACCCAGGGCCCACAATGAGCAGTTCTTC

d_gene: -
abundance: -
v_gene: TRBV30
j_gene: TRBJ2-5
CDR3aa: CAWSPQGKETQYF
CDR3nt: TGTGCCTGGAGCCCCCAGGGGAAAGAGACCCAGTACTTC